This T cell receptor (beta chain) is drawn from a study of T cells in Graves' hyperthyroidism and ophthalmopathy. From germline, CDR1 is WNHNN and CDR2 SYGVQD (reference sequence). Trimming cost V 0 bases and J 7 bases, with 12 bases left between them. The CDR3 runs to 15 residues. A lack of ophthalmopathy progression within 18 months defined stable Graves' hyperthyroidism. Diagnosis of hyperthyroidism was new in patients aged 18 to 65, and its duration was under 2 months. The study based diagnoses on clinical symptoms, serum thyroxine and TRAb, thyroid ultrasound and orbital computed tomography. Using RNA transcripts as the source, TCR beta CDR3 regions were amplified. Using the HTBI primer set, a first-round RT-PCR was run on the TCR CDR3. TCRdb re-derived calls from the multiplex PCR reads in MiXCR, one entry per CDR3 protein. The sample consists of over 300,000 distinct CDR3 sequences, around 14% of them appearing once.

This clonotype was counted only a few times. Sequences were obtained from blood. V usage is TRBV10-1 and J usage is TRBJ2-2, with unresolved D. This receptor was identified in a woman aged 55-70 years with Graves' hyperthyroidism. The CDR3 DNA is TGCGCCAGCAGTGAGTCCGGACGGAAGGACGGGGAGCTGTTTTTT. This encodes CASSESGRKDGELFF.